The T cell receptor (beta chain) under discussion was sequenced for a study of beta chain features in type 1 diabetes. General observations from the study: The similarity of naive, central memory and Treg TCRB repertoires appeared greater among patients than among healthy donors. Type 1 diabetes patients showed a moderate but significant shortening of TCRB CDR3s in all four CD4+ subsets.

As for this clone: Its antigen is currently unknown.

Every isolated RNA sample was fully reverse transcribed, so sequencing captured expressed TCRB transcripts. Sequenced by immunoSEQ multiplex PCR; TCRdb stores in-frame clones only, minus some. The sample contains 810,000 or so clones, 17% of which appear only once. Germline V CDR1 and CDR2: LNHDA, SQIVND (reference sequence). The V and J ends lost 10 bases and 6 bases, in that order; junction bases with no gene match: 10. CDR3 length: 14 amino acids. The genes are TRBV19 and TRBJ2-1; 9 bases are shared with TRBD1. The sequenced sample consisted of naive CD4+ T cells from blood. The TCR was taken from a woman aged 18-35 years in good health. CDR3 DNA: TGTGCCACCCGGATCGGGACAGGGTCCAATGAGCAGTTCTTC. Its protein product is CATRIGTGSNEQFF.